The T cell receptor beta chain described here comes from a study of T-cell reconstitution after alpha-beta-depleted transplantation in children. Study-wide findings and caveats: It was newly produced T cells that mostly accounted for T-cell counts and diversity one year after transplant. After transplant, high TCRbeta diversity at day 60 in some patients arose from surviving recipient T cells and thymic progenitors. Several hundred expanded graft clones reportedly gave rise to the alpha-beta T cells present about two months after transplant.

CDR1 is MNHEY, CDR2 SVGAGI, per germline. V was cut by 9 bases and J by 4 bases, with 6 bases left in between. This CDR3 has 10 amino acids. Of note for this clonotype: Its cognate antigen is unknown.

It was with unique molecular identifiers that the TCRbeta library was prepared. TCRdb re-called the PCR reads with MiXCR, one entry per CDR3 protein. The sample consists of about a million distinct CDR3 sequences, around 30% of them appearing once. The chain uses TRBV6-5 and TRBJ1-1, with unresolved D. The receptor was isolated from a boy in the first two years of life who had a stem cell transplant for SCID, so the T cells may come from the graft donor. The material was PBMCs, mostly from graft donor cells, obtained 360 days after TCRalphabeta/CD19-depleted stem cell transplant. CDR3 bases: TGTGCCAGGCGGGGCACTGAAGCTTTCTTT. It encodes CARRGTEAFF.